The rows below give T cell receptor beta chains drawn from one sample of a study of blood T cells in healthy people across ages. One entry per CDR3 protein, called by TCRdb with MiXCR from the 5' RACE reads. Altogether 1.5 million to 2 million distinct CDR3 sequences are present, less than 50% being singletons, with the ten largest covering approximately 2%. The sequenced sample was blood. These receptors all stem from a woman in her thirties or forties in good health. CDR3s include the opening cysteine and the closing phenylalanine or tryptophan. A D gene is named only where the DNA matches it firmly. Only some rows state a clone size, as once, few, many or a class for expanded clones.

CDR3aa,CDR3nt,v_gene,d_gene,j_gene,abundance
CASSFSGSNYGYTF,TGTGCCAGCAGCTTTTCAGGGTCCAACTATGGCTACACCTTC,TRBV7-2,-,TRBJ1-2,-
CASSLAAGAGEKLFF,TGTGCCAGCAGCTTAGCCGCAGGGGCTGGGGAAAAACTGTTTTTT,TRBV7-8,-,TRBJ1-4,-
CSARGLRGGNIQYF,TGCAGTGCTAGAGGGCTACGGGGGGGTAACATTCAGTACTTC,TRBV20-1,TRBD2,TRBJ2-4,-
CASSLARSSGGANEQFF,TGTGCCAGCAGCTTAGCGCGGTCGAGCGGGGGGGCCAATGAGCAGTTCTTC,TRBV7-2,TRBD2,TRBJ2-1,-
CASNLGTDYNEQFF,TGTGCCAGCAACCTCGGGACAGATTACAATGAGCAGTTCTTC,TRBV12-3/TRBV12-4,TRBD1,TRBJ2-1,-
CACSDAGVVGEQYF,TGTGCCTGCAGTGATGCAGGGGTGGTCGGCGAGCAGTACTTC,TRBV25-1,-,TRBJ2-7,-
CATSRGKGEGYNEQFF,TGTGCCACCAGCAGAGGGAAGGGGGAGGGCTACAATGAGCAGTTCTTC,TRBV15,-,TRBJ2-1,-
CASSQDHGRGDGNQETQYF,TGCGCCAGCAGCCAAGATCACGGGAGGGGGGACGGGAACCAAGAGACCCAGTACTTC,TRBV4-3,TRBD2,TRBJ2-5,-
CASSLPLWSGGDQETQYF,TGTGCCAGCAGCTTACCCCTTTGGAGCGGGGGGGACCAAGAGACCCAGTACTTC,TRBV7-2,TRBD2,TRBJ2-5,-
CSVLSQYGLPEQYF,TGCAGCGTGTTGTCCCAGTACGGACTCCCCGAGCAGTACTTC,TRBV29-1,-,TRBJ2-7,-
CSATPTGAGGYTF,TGCAGTGCCACCCCGACAGGGGCCGGTGGCTACACCTTC,TRBV20-1,TRBD1,TRBJ1-2,-
CASSLSVTSGGANEQFF,TGTGCCAGCAGCTTATCCGTGACTAGCGGGGGGGCCAATGAGCAGTTCTTC,TRBV7-3,TRBD2,TRBJ2-1,few
CATRHPGRQETQYF,TGTGCCACCAGGCATCCGGGCAGGCAAGAGACCCAGTACTTC,TRBV15,-,TRBJ2-5,-
CASSQGLVARGADTQYF,TGTGCCAGCAGCCAAGGCCTGGTTGCTCGTGGGGCAGATACGCAGTATTTT,TRBV4-2,-,TRBJ2-3,-
CSARGEQGSSYEQYF,TGCAGTGCTAGAGGTGAACAGGGTAGCTCCTACGAGCAGTACTTC,TRBV20-1,-,TRBJ2-7,-
CASSQGPGRISPLHF,TGTGCCAGCAGTCAAGGACCCGGGAGAATTTCACCCCTCCACTTT,TRBV6-2/TRBV6-3,-,TRBJ1-6,-
CASSLSGTPQETQYF,TGTGCCAGCAGCTTGTCCGGGACTCCCCAAGAGACCCAGTACTTC,TRBV7-2,-,TRBJ2-5,few
CASDTGAWTEAFF,TGTGCCAGCGACACCGGGGCTTGGACTGAAGCTTTCTTT,TRBV12-3/TRBV12-4,-,TRBJ1-1,few
CASSSQPTGTQPQHF,TGTGCCAGCAGTTCCCAACCGACAGGGACTCAGCCCCAGCATTTT,TRBV12-3/TRBV12-4,TRBD1,TRBJ1-5,few
CASSELIPGTSGVTYEQYF,TGTGCCAGCAGTGAACTAATCCCCGGGACTAGCGGGGTGACCTACGAGCAGTACTTC,TRBV6-1,TRBD2,TRBJ2-7,-
CASSGPGLATSEQFF,TGTGCCAGCAGTGGACCGGGACTAGCGACGAGTGAGCAGTTCTTC,TRBV28,TRBD2,TRBJ2-1,few
CATTSGGYTDTQYF,TGTGCCACGACTAGCGGGGGGTACACAGATACGCAGTATTTT,TRBV28,TRBD2,TRBJ2-3,few
CASSPRQVRNQPQHF,TGTGCCAGCAGTCCAAGACAGGTACGCAATCAGCCCCAGCATTTT,TRBV28,-,TRBJ1-5,-
CASSLGVPNHRGDSYNEQFF,TGTGCCAGCAGCTTAGGGGTGCCGAATCACCGGGGGGATTCCTACAATGAGCAGTTCTTC,TRBV7-9,TRBD2,TRBJ2-1,-
CASSNPAETYEQYF,TGTGCCAGCAGTAATCCCGCGGAGACCTACGAGCAGTACTTC,TRBV28,-,TRBJ2-7,-
CASRGQGTYEQYF,TGTGCCAGCAGGGGACAGGGGACCTACGAGCAGTACTTC,TRBV28,TRBD1,TRBJ2-7,few
CASRSGLAVNTYEQYF,TGTGCCAGCAGGTCCGGCCTAGCGGTTAATACCTACGAGCAGTACTTC,TRBV2,TRBD2,TRBJ2-7,-
CASSSTGSEETQYF,TGCGCCAGCAGCTCGACAGGGTCGGAGGAGACCCAGTACTTC,TRBV5-1,TRBD1,TRBJ2-5,-
CASSLSSGESFGTDTQYF,TGTGCCAGCAGCTTATCTAGCGGGGAGAGCTTCGGCACAGATACGCAGTATTTT,TRBV11-1,TRBD2,TRBJ2-3,once
CASSEGTGLFGQPQHF,TGTGCCAGCAGTGAAGGGACAGGGTTATTTGGTCAGCCCCAGCATTTT,TRBV12-3/TRBV12-4,TRBD1,TRBJ1-5,-
CASKAKSTGGNDQFF,TGTGCCAGCAAGGCCAAATCTACGGGGGGTAACGACCAGTTCTTC,TRBV10-3,TRBD2,TRBJ2-1,once
CASSPQGGTSYEQYF,TGTGCCAGCAGTCCACAGGGGGGCACCTCCTACGAGCAGTACTTC,TRBV27,TRBD1,TRBJ2-7,few
CASSLGGDRYSPLHF,TGTGCCAGCAGCTTAGGCGGGGACAGGTATTCACCCCTCCACTTT,TRBV11-2,TRBD1,TRBJ1-6,-
CAISESTSGGVDNEQFF,TGTGCCATCAGTGAGTCGACTAGCGGGGGTGTTGACAATGAGCAGTTCTTC,TRBV10-3,TRBD2,TRBJ2-1,few
CASSLVGDSSWDTQYF,TGTGCCAGCAGTTTAGTAGGGGACTCCTCTTGGGATACGCAGTATTTT,TRBV27,-,TRBJ2-3,-
CASSLKIGGNTEAFF,TGTGCCAGCAGCTTAAAGATAGGGGGCAACACTGAAGCTTTCTTT,TRBV7-2,TRBD1,TRBJ1-1,once
CASSLRTGEAKNIQYF,TGCGCCAGCAGCTTAAGGACAGGGGAAGCCAAAAACATTCAGTACTTC,TRBV5-1,TRBD1,TRBJ2-4,-
CASSLVSTDTQYF,TGTGCCAGCAGCTTAGTTAGCACAGATACGCAGTATTTT,TRBV7-2,-,TRBJ2-3,many
CSARGDGKYGYTF,TGCAGTGCTAGAGGGGACGGGAAATATGGCTACACCTTC,TRBV20-1,-,TRBJ1-2,-
CASSQADGLYNEQFF,TGTGCCAGCAGCCAAGCAGATGGCTTATACAATGAGCAGTTCTTC,TRBV4-2,-,TRBJ2-1,-
CSAHGLAGGGVQETQYF,TGCAGTGCCCACGGACTAGCGGGGGGCGGGGTCCAAGAGACCCAGTACTTC,TRBV20-1,TRBD2,TRBJ2-5,-
CASRGSRSDEQYF,TGTGCCAGCCGGGGGAGTAGATCTGACGAGCAGTACTTC,TRBV14,-,TRBJ2-7,-
CASSLVMASGRLSSYEQYF,TGTGCCAGCAGCTTAGTTATGGCTAGCGGGCGATTAAGCTCCTACGAGCAGTACTTC,TRBV7-9,TRBD2,TRBJ2-7,few
CASSQEVPGGEQFF,TGCGCCAGCAGCCAAGAGGTTCCCGGGGGTGAGCAGTTCTTC,TRBV4-3,-,TRBJ2-1,few
CASSQDRTGTGGAKTQYF,TGTGCCAGCAGCCAAGATAGGACCGGGACAGGGGGCGCGAAGACCCAGTACTTC,TRBV4-2,TRBD1,TRBJ2-5,few
CASSLGTTGGTETQYF,TGTGCCAGCAGCTTAGGGACTACAGGGGGCACGGAGACCCAGTACTTC,TRBV7-3,TRBD1,TRBJ2-5,-
CASSRGLVGQWFGTQYF,TGTGCCAGCTCACGAGGACTAGTGGGTCAGTGGTTTGGGACCCAGTACTTC,TRBV18,TRBD2,TRBJ2-5,-